Listed below are T cell receptor beta chains from one sample, sequenced in a study of response to subunit inactivated influenza vaccine. TCRdb analysed the RT-PCR reads with MiXCR anew, one entry per CDR3 protein. In the table there are some 480,000 distinct CDR3 sequences, 11% of which are singletons. Sequencing was performed on PBMCs from blood, taken 45 days after vaccination. Every receptor here comes from a man aged 45-60 years who received an inactivated influenza vaccine. Each CDR3 is given with its conserved first and last residue. D genes are given only for firm matches. Not all rows give a size; the values are once, few, many and, for expanded clones, a class.

CDR3 protein	CDR3 DNA	V gene	J gene	D gene	clone size
CSATEFYEQYF	TGCAGTGCAACAGAGTTTTACGAGCAGTACTTC	TRBV20-1	TRBJ2-7	-	few
CASTDEETQYF	TGCGCCAGCACCGACGAAGAGACCCAGTACTTC	TRBV5-1	TRBJ2-5	-	few
CASSLSSSNEQYF	TGTGCCAGCAGCTTATCCAGTAGTAACGAGCAGTACTTC	TRBV7-9	TRBJ2-7	-	many
CASSPGDRPNYGYTF	TGCGCCAGCAGCCCCGGGGACCGCCCTAACTATGGCTACACCTTC	TRBV5-1	TRBJ1-2	-	few
CASSLYTGDGEQYF	TGCGCCAGCAGCTTGTATACAGGGGATGGTGAGCAGTACTTC	TRBV5-1	TRBJ2-7	TRBD1	many
CASSEGAEYYGYTF	TGTGCCAGCAGCGAAGGAGCAGAATACTATGGCTACACCTTC	TRBV2	TRBJ1-2	-	-
CASSTGGYNEQFF	TGTGCCAGCAGTACCGGGGGCTACAATGAGCAGTTCTTC	TRBV2	TRBJ2-1	-	many
CASSLLGLGETQYF	TGTGCCAGCAGCTTGCTGGGCCTTGGAGAGACCCAGTACTTC	TRBV7-2	TRBJ2-5	-	-
CASSATGAGGYTF	TGTGCCAGCAGTGCAACAGGGGCGGGAGGCTACACCTTC	TRBV12-3/TRBV12-4	TRBJ1-2	TRBD1	-
CASSRESGAYYEQYF	TGTGCCAGCAGTCGTGAAAGCGGGGCTTACTACGAGCAGTACTTC	TRBV11-2	TRBJ2-7	TRBD2	-
CASSTTSGGYEQYF	TGTGCCAGCAGTACGACTAGCGGGGGGTACGAGCAGTACTTC	TRBV7-6	TRBJ2-7	TRBD2	-
CASRSIRGATGELFF	TGTGCCAGCAGATCCATCCGGGGCGCCACCGGGGAGCTGTTTTTT	TRBV12-3/TRBV12-4	TRBJ2-2	-	many
CASRKNQGGGEKLFF	TGTGCCAGCAGGAAGAACCAGGGAGGAGGTGAAAAACTGTTTTTT	TRBV12-3/TRBV12-4	TRBJ1-4	-	-
CATSDEAYGYTF	TGTGCCACCAGTGATGAAGCATATGGCTACACCTTC	TRBV24-1	TRBJ1-2	-	many
CSATTPQGRRSNEQFF	TGCAGTGCCACGACACCCCAGGGTAGGAGGTCCAATGAGCAGTTCTTC	TRBV20-1	TRBJ2-1	-	-
CASSSLKGTSTDTQYF	TGTGCCAGCAGCTCTTTAAAAGGGACTAGCACAGATACGCAGTATTTT	TRBV7-6	TRBJ2-3	-	-